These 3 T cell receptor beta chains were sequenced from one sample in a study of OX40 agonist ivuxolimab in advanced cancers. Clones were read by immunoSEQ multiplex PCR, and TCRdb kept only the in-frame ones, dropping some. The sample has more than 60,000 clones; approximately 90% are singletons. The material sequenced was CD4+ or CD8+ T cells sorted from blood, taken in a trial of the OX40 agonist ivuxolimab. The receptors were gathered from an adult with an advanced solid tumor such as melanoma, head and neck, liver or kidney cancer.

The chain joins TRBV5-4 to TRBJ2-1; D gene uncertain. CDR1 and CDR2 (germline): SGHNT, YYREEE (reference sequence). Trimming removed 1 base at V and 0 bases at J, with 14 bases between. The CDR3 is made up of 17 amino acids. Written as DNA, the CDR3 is TGTGCCAGCAGCTTGCGTGGGTCCTCTGGCTCCTACAATGAGCAGTTCTTC. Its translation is CASSLRGSSGSYNEQFF.

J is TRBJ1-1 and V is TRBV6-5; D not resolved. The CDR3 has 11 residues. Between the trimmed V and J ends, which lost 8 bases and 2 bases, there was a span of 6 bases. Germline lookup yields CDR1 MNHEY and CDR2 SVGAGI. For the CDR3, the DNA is TGTGCCAGCGTCTCAAACACTGAAGCTTTCTTT. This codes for CASVSNTEAFF.

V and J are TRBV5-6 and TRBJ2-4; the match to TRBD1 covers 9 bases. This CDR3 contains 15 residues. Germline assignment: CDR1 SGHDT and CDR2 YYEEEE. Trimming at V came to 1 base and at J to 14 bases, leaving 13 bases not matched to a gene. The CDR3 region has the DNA TGTGCCAGCAGCTTGAGCGGGACAGGGTTCGACCTAAAGTACTTC. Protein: CASSLSGTGFDLKYF.